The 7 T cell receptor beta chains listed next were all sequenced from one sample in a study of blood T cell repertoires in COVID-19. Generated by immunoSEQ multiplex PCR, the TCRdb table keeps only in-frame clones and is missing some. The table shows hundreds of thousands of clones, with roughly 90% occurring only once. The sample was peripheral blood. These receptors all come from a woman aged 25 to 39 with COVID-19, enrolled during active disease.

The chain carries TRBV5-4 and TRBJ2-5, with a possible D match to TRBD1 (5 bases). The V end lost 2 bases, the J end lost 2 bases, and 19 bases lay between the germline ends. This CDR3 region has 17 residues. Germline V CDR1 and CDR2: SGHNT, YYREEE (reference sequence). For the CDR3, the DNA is TGTGCCAGCAGCTTCCCCAACCGTCAGACAGAACAAGAGACCCAGTACTTC. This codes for CASSFPNRQTEQETQYF.

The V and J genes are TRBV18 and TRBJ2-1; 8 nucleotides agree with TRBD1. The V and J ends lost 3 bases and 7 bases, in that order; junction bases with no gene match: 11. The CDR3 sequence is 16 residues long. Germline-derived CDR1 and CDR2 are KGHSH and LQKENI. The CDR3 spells CASSPRNEQGANEQFF. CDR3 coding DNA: TGTGCCAGCTCACCTCGTAATGAGCAGGGGGCGAATGAGCAGTTCTTC.

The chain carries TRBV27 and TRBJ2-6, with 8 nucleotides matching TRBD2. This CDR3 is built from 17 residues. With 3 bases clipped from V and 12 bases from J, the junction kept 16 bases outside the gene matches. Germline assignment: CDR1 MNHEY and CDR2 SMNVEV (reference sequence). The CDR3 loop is CASSFAFSSGRGGVLTF. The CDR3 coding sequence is TGTGCCAGCAGTTTCGCCTTTTCCAGTGGACGGGGGGGCGTCCTGACTTTC. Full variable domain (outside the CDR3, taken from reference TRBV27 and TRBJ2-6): EAQVTQNPRYLITVTGKKLTVTCSQNMNHEYMSWYRQDPGLGLRQIYYSMNVEVTDKGDVPEGYKVSRKEKRNFPLILESPSPNQTSLYFCASSFAFSSGRGGVLTFGAGSRLTVL.

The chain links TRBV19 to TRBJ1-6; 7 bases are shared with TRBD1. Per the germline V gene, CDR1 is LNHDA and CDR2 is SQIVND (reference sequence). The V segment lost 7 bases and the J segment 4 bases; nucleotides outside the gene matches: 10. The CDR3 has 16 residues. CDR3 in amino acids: CASTRDSGLYNSPLHF. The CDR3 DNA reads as TGTGCCAGTACCCGGGACAGCGGACTTTATAATTCACCCCTCCACTTT. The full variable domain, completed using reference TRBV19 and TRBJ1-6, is DGGITQSPKYLFRKEGQNVTLSCEQNLNHDAMYWYRQDPGQGLRLIYYSQIVNDFQKGDIAEGYSVSREKKESFPLTVTSAQKNPTAFYLCASTRDSGLYNSPLHFGNGTRLTVT.

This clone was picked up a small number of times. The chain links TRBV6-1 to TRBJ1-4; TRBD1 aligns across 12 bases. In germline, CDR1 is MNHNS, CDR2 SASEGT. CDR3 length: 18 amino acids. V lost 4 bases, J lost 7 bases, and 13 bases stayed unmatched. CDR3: CASSATPGQGAQSEKLFF. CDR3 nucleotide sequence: TGTGCCAGCAGTGCGACCCCGGGACAGGGGGCGCAGAGTGAAAAACTGTTTTTT.

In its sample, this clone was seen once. The DNA of the CDR3 is TGTGCCAGCAGCTTAGGACAGGCGTCGTATGAAAAACTGTTTTTT. It translates to CASSLGQASYEKLFF. The chain uses TRBV7-6 and TRBJ1-4; possibly TRBD1 for D (6 bases). The germline V and J ends were trimmed by 1 base and 6 bases, with 12 bases remaining between them. CDR1 and CDR2 (germline): SGHVS, FNYEAQ. This CDR3 has 15 residues.

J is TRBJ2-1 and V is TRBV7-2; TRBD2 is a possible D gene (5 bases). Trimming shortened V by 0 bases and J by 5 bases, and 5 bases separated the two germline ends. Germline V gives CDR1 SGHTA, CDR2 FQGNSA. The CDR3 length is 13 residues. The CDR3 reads CASSLARDNEQFF. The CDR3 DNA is TGTGCCAGCAGCTTAGCGAGGGACAATGAGCAGTTCTTC.